These 23 T cell receptor beta chains share one sample of origin, sequenced in a study of T cell repertoires in cytomegalovirus infection. No cognate antigen is known for these TCRs. TCRdb called the reads again in MiXCR, with one record for every CDR3 protein. The table has fewer than 1,000,000 distinct CDR3 sequences, roughly 31% seen once. The sequencing used cultured CD8+ T cells from PBMCs, collected from culture after CMV antigen stimulation. These receptors were obtained from a human donor in good health (CMV status not recorded). Some clones in this sample may be carry-over from other donors' samples.

For this clonotype: Sequence at one end of the junction differs from germline and may be a read error. The chain couples TRBV7-7 to TRBJ1-1; TRBD1 aligns across 11 bases. Germline V CDR1 and CDR2: SSHAT, FNYEAQ (reference sequence). The CDR3 totals 16 residues. The DNA for the CDR3 is TGTGCTAGCAGCCCCTGGACAGGGGGCATTAATGTTGAAGCTTTCTTT. As protein: CASSPWTGGINVEAFF.

This clonotype was observed once. One base away lies a much larger clone, so this may be a sequencing read error. CDR3: CAGSLDSLTYEQYF. CDR3 DNA: TGTGCCGGCAGCTTAGACAGCCTTACCTACGAGCAGTACTTC. V usage is TRBV7-6 and J usage is TRBJ2-7; weak D call: TRBD1 (5 bases). Germline V gives CDR1 SGHVS, CDR2 FNYEAQ. The CDR3 length is 14 residues.

This clonotype was recorded many times. The chain has TRBV6-1 and TRBJ2-7; TRBD2 aligns across 13 bases. With V trimmed by 5 bases and J by 2 bases, 6 bases remained unmatched. Germline V gene data show CDR1 as MNHNS and CDR2 as SASEGT. CDR3 length: 16 residues. The CDR3 DNA reads TGTGCCAGCAGTCCGCTGACTAGCGGGGGGACCTACGAGCAGTACTTC. Encoded protein: CASSPLTSGGTYEQYF.

In DNA, the CDR3 is TGTGCCAGCAGTCAGTCCCTCCCCGGGACAGGGGGCGATCCCCCCTACGAGCAGTACTTC. This translates into CASSQSLPGTGGDPPYEQYF. This sequence joins TRBV12-3 or TRBV12-4 and TRBJ2-7, with 12 bases fitting TRBD1. The CDR3 runs to 20 residues. After removal of 5 bases from V and 2 bases from J, the junction contained 19 bases not matched to a gene.

This clonotype was detected a few times. This chain links TRBV7-8 with TRBJ2-5; unclear D gene. Germline V gene sequence: CDR1 SGHVS, CDR2 FQNEAQ. V shed 1 base and J shed 7 bases, with 16 bases lying between them. This CDR3 is built from 15 residues. In DNA form, the CDR3 reads TGTGCCAGCAGCTTAGGGGCCAGGTCCTCTGGGACCCAGTACTTC. Amino acid sequence: CASSLGARSSGTQYF.

In this sample, this clonotype turned up once. V usage is TRBV4-2 and J usage is TRBJ1-2; no reliable D call. Per the germline V gene, CDR1 is LGHNA and CDR2 is YNFKEQ. The V and J ends lost 2 bases and 4 bases respectively, with 5 bases between them. This CDR3 has 12 residues. CDR3 DNA: TGTGCCAGCAGCCAATGGAGCTATGGCTACACCTTC. Protein product: CASSQWSYGYTF.

This chain joins TRBV27 and TRBJ1-5; D not certain. The V gene lost 1 base and the J gene lost 4 bases, with 11 bases spanning the gap. Germline CDR1 is MNHEY and CDR2 is SMNVEV (reference sequence). CDR3 length: 15 residues. The CDR3 DNA reads TGTGCCAGCAGTTTATACGTTGGACGGAATCAGCCCCAGCATTTT. Encoded protein: CASSLYVGRNQPQHF.

This clonotype occurred a few times. The J gene is TRBJ1-5, the V gene TRBV27, with 7 bases lining up with TRBD1. The CDR3 consists of 17 residues. Germline assignment: CDR1 MNHEY and CDR2 SMNVEV (reference sequence). After removal of 3 bases from V and 0 bases from J, the junction contained 8 bases not matched to a gene. CDR3 in DNA: TGTGCCAGCAGTTTCCTGGGACAGCTATATAGCAATCAGCCCCAGCATTTT. Translation: CASSFLGQLYSNQPQHF.

V gene TRBV15 combines with J gene TRBJ2-1; possibly TRBD2 for D (6 bases). The V and J ends lost 1 base and 12 bases respectively, with 19 bases between them. The CDR3 spans 15 residues. Germline loops: CDR1 LNHNV, CDR2 YYDKDF (reference sequence). As DNA, the CDR3 is TGTGCCACCAGCAGAGGGGCGGGGAGGAACATAGGGCAGTTCTTC. Encoded protein: CATSRGAGRNIGQFF.

This chain joins TRBV2 and TRBJ2-2; D remains unclear. The CDR3 spans 12 residues. Trimming stripped 4 bases from V and 6 bases from J, with 6 bases between. In germline, CDR1 is SNHLY, CDR2 FYNNEI. CDR3 sequence reads: CASSGFPGELFF. In DNA, the CDR3 is TGTGCCAGCAGTGGGTTCCCCGGGGAGCTGTTTTTT.

This clonotype was detected many times. The gene calls are TRBV7-2 and TRBJ2-3, with a weak D call TRBD2 (5 bases). Trimming took 1 base from V and 0 from J, leaving 11 bases between them. This CDR3 has 16 amino acids. The germline gives CDR1 SGHTA, CDR2 FQGNSA. This CDR3 reads CASSLVLAGSTDTQYF. The CDR3 DNA reads as TGTGCCAGCAGCTTAGTGCTGGCGGGTAGCACAGATACGCAGTATTTT.

Many counts were recorded for this clonotype. V is TRBV7-9 and J is TRBJ2-5; 8 nucleotides line up with TRBD2. CDR1 and CDR2 from the germline V gene are SEHNR and FQNEAQ (reference sequence). J was trimmed by 5 bases and V by 4 bases; bases with no gene match: 3. This CDR3 contains 13 residues. The CDR3 is CASSSGTRETQYF. The CDR3 DNA reads as TGTGCCAGCAGCTCCGGGACTAGGGAGACCCAGTACTTC.

J is TRBJ2-5 and V is TRBV27; 8 nucleotides align to TRBD1. The germline gives CDR1 MNHEY, CDR2 SMNVEV (reference sequence). V dropped 8 bases and J dropped 4; count of bases not matched to a gene: 12. The CDR3 extends over 15 amino acids. The chain's CDR3 is CASGFIQGAVETQYF. The CDR3, as DNA: TGTGCCAGCGGCTTCATTCAGGGGGCTGTAGAGACCCAGTACTTC.

The chain's CDR3 is CASSAGQVGLTDTQYF. The CDR3, as DNA: TGTGCCAGCAGCGCGGGACAGGTAGGCCTCACAGATACGCAGTATTTT. The rearrangement uses TRBV9 and TRBJ2-3, with TRBD1 matching over 8 bases. The CDR3 totals 16 residues. V gave up 3 bases and J gave up 2 bases; unmatched junction bases: 8. CDR1 and CDR2 (germline): SGDLS, YYNGEE.

The J gene is TRBJ1-6, the V gene TRBV6-1; 9 bases agree with TRBD1. Germline V lookup: CDR1 MNHNS, CDR2 SASEGT. The CDR3 is 13 residues long. Trimming cost V 7 bases and J 13 bases; bases outside gene matches: 8. The DNA of the CDR3 is TGTGCCAGCATCCCGGGACAGGGTGACCCCCTCCACTTT. Its protein product is CASIPGQGDPLHF.

This chain uses TRBV14 with TRBJ1-2; D is undetermined. Germline V gene data show CDR1 as SGHDN and CDR2 as FVKESK. The CDR3 consists of 16 residues. V shed 4 bases and J shed 5 bases, with 20 bases lying between them. The DNA for the CDR3 is TGTGCCAGCAGCCCCACACGACTTCCCCTGTTATATGGCTACACCTTC. Translating gives CASSPTRLPLLYGYTF. Supplemented by reference TRBV14 and TRBJ1-2, the full variable domain reads EAGVTQFPSHSVIEKGQTVTLRCDPISGHDNLYWYRRVMGKEIKFLLHFVKESKQDESGMPNNRFLAERTGGTYSTLKVQPAELEDSGVYFCASSPTRLPLLYGYTFGSGTRLTVV.

This clonotype was recorded a few times. The chain has TRBV12-3 or TRBV12-4 and TRBJ2-7, with D tentatively TRBD2 (6 bases). V lost 6 bases and J lost 7, with 22 bases in between. The CDR3 contains 15 residues. CDR3 nucleotides: TGTGCCAGCAGCCCCCTGAGGGGCAGTGCGGGGGAGCAGTACTTC. It translates to CASSPLRGSAGEQYF.

This chain connects TRBV14 to TRBJ2-1, with 7 bases aligning to TRBD1. Germline CDR1 and CDR2: SGHDN and FVKESK. The CDR3 length is 17 residues. V shed 0 bases, J shed 3 bases, and the junction held 8 bases outside the gene matches. CDR3 sequence reads: CASSQDAPWDSYNEQFF. The CDR3 DNA follows: TGTGCCAGCAGCCAAGACGCCCCGTGGGACAGCTACAATGAGCAGTTCTTC. Variable domain in full (rest from reference TRBV14 and TRBJ2-1): EAGVTQFPSHSVIEKGQTVTLRCDPISGHDNLYWYRRVMGKEIKFLLHFVKESKQDESGMPNNRFLAERTGGTYSTLKVQPAELEDSGVYFCASSQDAPWDSYNEQFFGPGTRLTVL.

The rearrangement joins TRBV4-3 to TRBJ1-1, with D hard to call. Germline CDR1 is LGHNA and CDR2 is YSLEER. This CDR3 comprises 13 residues. V shed 4 bases and J shed 4 bases, with 10 bases lying between them. The CDR3, as DNA: TGCGCCAGCAGCCCCACAGACTTCACTGAAGCTTTCTTT. Its protein is CASSPTDFTEAFF.

This clonotype was detected only once. The chain carries TRBV7-1 and TRBJ1-2; 7 nucleotides align to TRBD1. TRBV7-1 is sorted into the ORF group, with uncertain function. The CDR3 length is 17 residues. V gave up 5 bases and J gave up 4 bases; unmatched junction bases: 16. The CDR3 nucleotides read TGTGCCAGCAGCCCCTCGACCACAGGGGACAAGGGCTATGGCTACACCTTC. It codes for CASSPSTTGDKGYGYTF.

This clonotype was detected only a few times. The V gene is TRBV2, the J gene TRBJ2-2; no firm D call. This CDR3 is 12 amino acids long. Trimming removed 6 bases at V and 7 bases at J, with 9 bases between. The germline CDR1 and CDR2 sequences are SNHLY and FYNNEI. In DNA form, the CDR3 reads TGTGCCAGCAGAATAGTTAACGGGGAGCTGTTTTTT. This translates into CASRIVNGELFF.

The chain employs TRBV4-1 and TRBJ1-4; tentatively, D is TRBD1 (5 bases). With 0 bases removed from V and 8 bases from J, the gap between germline ends came to 13 bases. CDR1 and CDR2 from the germline V gene are MGHRA and YSYEKL. The CDR3 extends over 15 amino acids. The CDR3 DNA is TGCGCCAGCAGCCAAGATATAGGGGCCGGGGAAAAACTGTTTTTT. This encodes CASSQDIGAGEKLFF.

This chain uses TRBV6-1 with TRBJ1-2; D gene unclear. This CDR3 is 15 amino acids long. Germline V lookup: CDR1 MNHNS, CDR2 SASEGT. The V and J ends lost 1 base and 0 bases respectively, with 9 bases between them. CDR3 region: CASSEGYSSNYGYTF. The DNA of the CDR3 is TGTGCCAGCAGTGAAGGGTACAGTTCTAACTATGGCTACACCTTC.